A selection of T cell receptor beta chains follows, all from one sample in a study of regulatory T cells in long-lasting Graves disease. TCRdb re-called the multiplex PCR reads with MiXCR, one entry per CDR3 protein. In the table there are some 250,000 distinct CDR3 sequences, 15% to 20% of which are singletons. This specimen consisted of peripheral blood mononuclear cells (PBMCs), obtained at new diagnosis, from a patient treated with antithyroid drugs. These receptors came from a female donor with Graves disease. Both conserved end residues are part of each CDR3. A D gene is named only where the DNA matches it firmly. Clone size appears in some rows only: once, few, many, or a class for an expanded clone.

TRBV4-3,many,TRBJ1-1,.,CASSQDLTEAFF,TGCGCCAGCAGCCAAGATCTTACTGAAGCTTTCTTT
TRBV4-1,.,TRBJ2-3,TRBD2,CASSQDTSGRSDTQYF,TGCGCCAGCAGCCAAGATACTAGCGGGAGGTCAGATACGCAGTATTTT
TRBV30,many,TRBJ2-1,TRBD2,CAWGGLAGADEQFF,TGTGCCTGGGGGGGACTAGCGGGAGCCGACGAGCAGTTCTTC
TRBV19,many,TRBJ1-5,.,CASTQDGNQPQHF,TGTGCCAGTACCCAGGACGGGAATCAGCCCCAGCATTTT
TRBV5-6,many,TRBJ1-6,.,CASKLGSLGGSPLHF,TGTGCCAGCAAATTGGGCAGTTTGGGTGGATCACCCCTCCACTTT
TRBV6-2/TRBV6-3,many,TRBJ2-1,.,CASSYGDYVNWQFF,TGTGCCAGCAGTTACGGAGACTACGTAAATTGGCAGTTCTTC
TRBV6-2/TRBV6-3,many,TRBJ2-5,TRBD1,CASSEQGASKETQYF,TGTGCCAGCAGTGAACAGGGGGCCTCGAAAGAGACCCAGTACTTC
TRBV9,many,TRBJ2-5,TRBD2,CASSGWTSGNQETQYF,TGTGCCAGCAGCGGATGGACTAGCGGGAACCAAGAGACCCAGTACTTC
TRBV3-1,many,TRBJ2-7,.,CASSQDTQRATYEQYF,TGTGCCAGCAGCCAAGATACCCAGCGGGCCACCTACGAGCAGTACTTC
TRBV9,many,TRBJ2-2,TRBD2,CASSVGAGETAGELFF,TGTGCCAGCAGCGTCGGAGCGGGAGAGACGGCCGGGGAGCTGTTTTTT
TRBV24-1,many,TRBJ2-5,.,CATSDSMTGETQYF,TGTGCCACCAGTGATTCTATGACAGGCGAGACCCAGTACTTC
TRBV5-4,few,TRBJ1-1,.,CASNKGVMNTEAFF,TGTGCCAGCAATAAGGGGGTCATGAACACTGAAGCTTTCTTT
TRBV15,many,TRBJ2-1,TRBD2,CATSREIAGDYNEQFF,TGTGCCACCAGCAGAGAAATAGCGGGAGATTACAATGAGCAGTTCTTC
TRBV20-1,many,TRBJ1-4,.,CSASPGNNEKLFF,TGCAGTGCTAGTCCGGGAAATAATGAGAAACTGTTTTTT
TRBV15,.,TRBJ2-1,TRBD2,CATSRELAGAEQFF,TGTGCCACCAGCAGAGAACTAGCGGGAGCTGAGCAGTTCTTC
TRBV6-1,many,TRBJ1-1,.,CASRRQERNTEAFF,TGTGCCAGCAGAAGACAGGAACGGAACACTGAAGCTTTCTTT
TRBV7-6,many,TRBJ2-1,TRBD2,CASSFGREGQFF,TGTGCCAGCAGCTTCGGCCGGGAGGGCCAGTTCTTC
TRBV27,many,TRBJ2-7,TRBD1,CASSWTGGPYEQYF,TGTGCCAGCAGTTGGACAGGCGGACCCTACGAGCAGTACTTC
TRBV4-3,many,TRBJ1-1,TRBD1,CASSRKDRAGTEAFF,TGCGCCAGCAGCCGGAAGGACAGGGCTGGGACTGAAGCTTTCTTT
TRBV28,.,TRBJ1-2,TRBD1,CASSLGQRNYGYTF,TGTGCCAGCAGCTTGGGACAGAGGAACTATGGCTACACCTTC
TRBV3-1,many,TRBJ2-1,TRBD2,CASSQVGLESYNEQFF,TGTGCCAGCAGCCAAGTTGGACTAGAGTCCTACAATGAGCAGTTCTTC
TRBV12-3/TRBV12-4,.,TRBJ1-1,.,CASSLGWVPGRDTEAFF,TGTGCCAGCAGTTTAGGATGGGTCCCGGGGCGGGACACTGAAGCTTTCTTT
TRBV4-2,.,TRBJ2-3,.,CASRPGMVTDTQYF,TGTGCCAGCAGGCCGGGGATGGTCACAGATACGCAGTATTTT
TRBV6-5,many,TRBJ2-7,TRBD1,CASSYPDRGEQYF,TGTGCCAGCAGTTACCCGGACAGGGGAGAGCAGTACTTC